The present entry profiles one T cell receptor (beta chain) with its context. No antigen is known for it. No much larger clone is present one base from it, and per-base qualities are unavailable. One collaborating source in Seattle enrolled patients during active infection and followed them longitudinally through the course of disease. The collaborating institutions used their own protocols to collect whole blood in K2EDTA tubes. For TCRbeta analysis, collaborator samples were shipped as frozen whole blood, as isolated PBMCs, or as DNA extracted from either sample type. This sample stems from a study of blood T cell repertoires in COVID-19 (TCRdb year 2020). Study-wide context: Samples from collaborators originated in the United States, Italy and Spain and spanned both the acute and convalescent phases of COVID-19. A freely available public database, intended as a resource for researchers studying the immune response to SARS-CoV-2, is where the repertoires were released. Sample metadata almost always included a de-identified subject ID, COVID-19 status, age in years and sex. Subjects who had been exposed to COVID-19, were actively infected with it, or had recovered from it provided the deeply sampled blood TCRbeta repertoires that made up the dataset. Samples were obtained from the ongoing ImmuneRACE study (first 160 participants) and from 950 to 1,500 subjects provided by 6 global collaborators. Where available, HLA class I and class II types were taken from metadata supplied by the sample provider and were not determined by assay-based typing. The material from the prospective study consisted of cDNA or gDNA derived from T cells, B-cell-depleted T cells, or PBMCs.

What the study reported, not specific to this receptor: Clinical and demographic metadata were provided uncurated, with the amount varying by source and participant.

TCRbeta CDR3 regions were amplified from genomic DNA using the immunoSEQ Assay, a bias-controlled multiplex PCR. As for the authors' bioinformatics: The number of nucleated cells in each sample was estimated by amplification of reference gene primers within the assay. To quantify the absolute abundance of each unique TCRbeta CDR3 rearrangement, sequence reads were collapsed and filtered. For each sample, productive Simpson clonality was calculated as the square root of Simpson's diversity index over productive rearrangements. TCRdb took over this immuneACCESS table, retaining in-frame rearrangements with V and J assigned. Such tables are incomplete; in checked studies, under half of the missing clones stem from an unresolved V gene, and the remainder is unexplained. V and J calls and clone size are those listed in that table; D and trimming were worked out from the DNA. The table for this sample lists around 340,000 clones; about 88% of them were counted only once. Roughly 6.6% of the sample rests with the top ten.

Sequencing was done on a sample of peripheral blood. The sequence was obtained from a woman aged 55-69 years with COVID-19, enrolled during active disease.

Here the CDR3 is given as CASSRWGDARDEQYF. The nucleotide sequence is given as TGTGCCAGCAGTCGTTGGGGGGACGCCAGAGACGAGCAGTACTTC. The sequence is built from TRBV6-5 and TRBJ2-7; TRBD2 could be the D gene, as 6 bases match. V was cut back by 5 bases and J by 5 bases, leaving a gap of 19 bases between them. Measured from the cysteine to the phenylalanine, the CDR3 is 15 residues long. Only CDR3 DNA remains: 45 bases, in frame from the first base. According to the germline V gene, CDR1 reads MNHEY and CDR2 reads SVGAGI.